Listed below are T cell receptor beta chains from one sample, sequenced in a study of CD4 T cells in relation to SARS-CoV-2 and coronaviruses. These receptors are not linked to any known antigen. Profiling relied on immunoSEQ multiplex PCR, and the TCRdb table lists in-frame clones only, not all of them. The sample shows fewer than 20,000 clones, about four fifths of them seen only once. The source material was CD4+ T cells from PBMCs, cultured in vitro. These receptors all come from a human donor in good health. The CDR3 runs from the conserved cysteine through the conserved F or W. Fields, in order: D gene, J gene, V gene, clone size, CDR3 protein, CDR3 DNA. The D gene is left open where the match is weak. Clone size is shown for a subset of rows, as once, few, many or a class of expanded clone.

TRBD1 | TRBJ2-5 | TRBV4-1 | NA | CASSHPGQSQETQYF | TGCGCCAGCAGCCACCCGGGACAGAGTCAAGAGACCCAGTACTTC
NA | TRBJ1-1 | TRBV4-2 | few | CASSQEKDLNTEAFF | TGTGCCAGCAGCCAAGAAAAGGATTTGAACACTGAAGCTTTCTTT
NA | TRBJ2-7 | TRBV2 | NA | CASSGDLTYEQYF | TGTGCCAGCAGCGGGGACCTAACCTACGAGCAGTACTTC
NA | TRBJ1-2 | TRBV5-6 | NA | CASSLWDGEGYTF | TGTGCCAGCAGCCTATGGGACGGGGAAGGCTACACCTTC
NA | TRBJ1-5 | TRBV5-6 | NA | CASSRTVSNQPQHF | TGTGCCAGCAGCCGGACAGTTAGCAATCAGCCCCAGCATTTT
TRBD2 | TRBJ2-5 | TRBV9 | NA | CASSGTSGTAQYF | TGTGCCAGCAGCGGGACTAGCGGGACGGCCCAGTACTTC
TRBD1 | TRBJ1-1 | TRBV5-1 | NA | CASSSQGGDNTEAFF | TGCGCCAGCAGCTCACAGGGGGGAGATAACACTGAAGCTTTCTTT
NA | TRBJ1-6 | TRBV5-1 | NA | CASSLAEGRNSPLHF | TGCGCCAGCAGCTTGGCCGAAGGCCGAAACTCACCCCTCCACTTT
NA | TRBJ1-2 | TRBV3-1/TRBV3-2 | NA | CASSQLTGFCTF | TGTGCCAGCAGCCAACTGACTGGTTTCTGCACCTTC
NA | TRBJ2-1 | TRBV5-6 | NA | CASSFAASGSINEQFF | TGTGCCAGCAGCTTTGCCGCGTCCGGGTCGATCAATGAGCAGTTCTTC
NA | TRBJ2-2 | TRBV6-6 | NA | CASRLPSQGGGELFF | TGTGCCAGCCGCCTCCCTTCACAAGGAGGCGGGGAGCTGTTTTTT
NA | TRBJ2-3 | TRBV5-1 | NA | CASSDGLSTDTQYF | TGCGCCAGCAGCGACGGCCTTAGCACAGATACGCAGTATTTT
TRBD1 | TRBJ2-7 | TRBV27 | few | CASSTQDRHEQYF | TGTGCCAGCAGTACCCAGGACAGGCACGAGCAGTACTTC
TRBD1 | TRBJ2-1 | TRBV29-1 | NA | CSARQGVSRETFDEQFF | TGCAGCGCGAGACAGGGGGTATCGCGGGAGACTTTCGATGAGCAGTTCTTC
NA | TRBJ2-3 | TRBV11-2 | NA | CASSAMLSADTQYF | TGTGCCAGCAGCGCAATGTTATCCGCAGATACGCAGTATTTT
NA | TRBJ2-5 | TRBV10-2 | NA | CASSESIPETQYF | TGCGCCAGCAGTGAGTCGATACCAGAGACCCAGTACTTC
NA | TRBJ1-6 | TRBV9 | NA | CASSVDWKGPLHF | TGTGCCAGCAGCGTAGACTGGAAAGGACCCCTCCACTTT
TRBD2 | TRBJ2-5 | TRBV11-2 | NA | CASSPLAGRETQYF | TGTGCCAGCAGCCCATTAGCGGGAAGAGAGACCCAGTACTTC
NA | TRBJ2-6 | TRBV28 | NA | CASSLLGDAGANVLTF | TGTGCCAGCAGTTTATTGGGGGACGCTGGGGCCAACGTCCTGACTTTC
NA | TRBJ2-3 | TRBV12-3/TRBV12-4 | NA | CASRTGFVDTQYF | TGTGCCAGCAGAACAGGGTTTGTAGATACGCAGTATTTT
TRBD1 | TRBJ2-1 | TRBV18 | NA | CASSPVLPGQGDNEQFF | TGTGCCAGCTCACCCGTCCTACCGGGACAGGGAGACAATGAGCAGTTCTTC
TRBD2 | TRBJ2-7 | TRBV24-1 | NA | CATSGRLAGFAPHYEQYF | TGTGCCACCAGTGGTAGGCTAGCGGGATTTGCCCCCCACTACGAGCAGTACTTC
NA | TRBJ1-6 | TRBV9 | NA | CASSETPSGTSPLHF | TGTGCCAGCAGCGAGACCCCGTCGGGTACTTCACCCCTCCACTTT
TRBD1 | TRBJ2-2 | TRBV30 | once | CAWTNRGGELFF | TGTGCCTGGACGAACAGGGGGGGGGAGCTGTTTTTT
NA | TRBJ2-7 | TRBV6-1 | NA | CASSESWGRNEQYF | TGTGCCAGCAGTGAAAGCTGGGGACGCAACGAGCAGTACTTC
TRBD2 | TRBJ2-1 | TRBV27 | NA | CASSLSGGTSYNEQFF | TGTGCCAGCAGTTTATCGGGAGGGACCTCCTACAATGAGCAGTTCTTC
NA | TRBJ2-1 | TRBV21-1 | NA | CASSNLAGPYNEQFF | TGTGCCAGCAGCAATTTAGCGGGACCCTACAATGAGCAGTTCTTC
TRBD2 | TRBJ2-3 | TRBV2 | once | CASSEGTSGSSADTQYF | TGTGCCAGCAGTGAAGGGACTAGCGGGAGCAGCGCAGATACGCAGTATTTT
TRBD2 | TRBJ2-2 | TRBV7-6 | NA | CASSPLAGVFGGELFF | TGTGCCAGCAGCCCTCTAGCGGGAGTATTTGGCGGGGAGCTGTTTTTT
NA | TRBJ1-5 | TRBV19 | NA | CASHNLGALNQPQHF | TGTGCCAGCCATAATCTGGGGGCCCTCAATCAGCCCCAGCATTTT
NA | TRBJ1-1 | TRBV19 | NA | CASSIGEGFTEAFF | TGTGCCAGTAGTATAGGAGAGGGGTTCACTGAAGCTTTCTTT
NA | TRBJ2-7 | TRBV12-3/TRBV12-4 | NA | CASSRGSYEQYF | TGTGCCAGCAGCCGGGGGTCCTACGAGCAGTACTTC
TRBD1 | TRBJ2-1 | TRBV28 | NA | CASSRTGGSYNEQFF | TGTGCCAGCAGCAGGACAGGGGGCTCCTACAATGAGCAGTTCTTC
NA | TRBJ1-2 | TRBV12-3/TRBV12-4 | once | CASSPRIGFGYTF | TGTGCCAGCAGTCCGCGGATCGGGTTTGGCTACACCTTC
NA | TRBJ1-3 | TRBV15 | few | CATSRDVGNTIYF | TGTGCCACCAGCCGGGACGTTGGAAACACCATATATTTT
TRBD2 | TRBJ2-3 | TRBV11-2 | NA | CASIPGAGLAGPDTQYF | TGTGCCAGCATCCCTGGAGCGGGACTAGCGGGACCAGATACGCAGTATTTT
NA | TRBJ1-4 | TRBV5-1 | NA | CASSLVSGSTNEKLFF | TGCGCCAGCAGCTTAGTTTCAGGGTCAACTAATGAAAAACTGTTTTTT
NA | TRBJ2-1 | TRBV30 | NA | CAWSDRDEQFF | TGTGCCTGGAGCGATAGGGATGAGCAGTTCTTC
NA | TRBJ2-1 | TRBV10-3 | NA | CAITTGSSYNEQFF | TGTGCCATCACTACAGGGAGCTCCTACAATGAGCAGTTCTTC
NA | TRBJ2-7 | TRBV18 | NA | CASSPGGTYEQYF | TGTGCCAGCTCACCGGGCGGGACCTACGAGCAGTACTTC
NA | TRBJ2-1 | TRBV27 | NA | CASSGSWFTEQFF | TGTGCCAGCAGTGGGTCATGGTTCACTGAGCAGTTCTTC
NA | TRBJ2-1 | TRBV27 | NA | CASSPYRSYNEQFF | TGTGCCAGCAGTCCTTACCGGTCCTACAATGAGCAGTTCTTC
TRBD2 | TRBJ2-7 | TRBV20-1 | NA | CSASFQAGGPKEQYF | TGCAGTGCTAGTTTCCAAGCGGGAGGGCCGAAAGAGCAGTACTTC
NA | TRBJ1-1 | TRBV6-5 | NA | CASTRALRNTEAFF | TGTGCCAGCACCCGGGCCCTCAGGAACACTGAAGCTTTCTTT
NA | TRBJ2-7 | TRBV7-3 | once | CASSPHSGTYEQYF | TGTGCCAGCAGCCCCCATAGCGGTACCTACGAGCAGTACTTC
NA | TRBJ1-4 | TRBV5-1 | NA | CASSLDAGRNEKLFF | TGCGCCAGCAGCTTGGATGCGGGAAGAAATGAAAAACTGTTTTTT
NA | TRBJ2-3 | TRBV12-3/TRBV12-4 | few | CASSLRTDTQYF | TGTGCCAGCAGTTTACGGACAGATACGCAGTATTTT
NA | TRBJ1-5 | TRBV2 | NA | CASKEIGTRGQPQHF | TGTGCCAGCAAAGAAATAGGAACCAGGGGTCAGCCCCAGCATTTT
NA | TRBJ1-2 | TRBV2 | NA | CASSGPGGLYGYTF | TGTGCCAGCAGTGGGCCCGGGGGGCTCTATGGCTACACCTTC
TRBD2 | TRBJ2-1 | TRBV10-3 | NA | CATGLAGGPEQFF | TGTGCCACAGGACTAGCGGGAGGGCCTGAGCAGTTCTTC
NA | TRBJ1-4 | TRBV5-1 | NA | CASSLAGVGLTNEKLFF | TGCGCCAGCAGCTTGGCTGGGGTAGGGTTGACTAATGAAAAACTGTTTTTT
NA | TRBJ2-2 | TRBV30 | NA | CAWSGYTGELFF | TGTGCCTGGTCAGGGTACACCGGGGAGCTGTTTTTT
NA | TRBJ1-2 | TRBV24-1 | NA | CATSDRVAGYTF | TGTGCCACCAGTGACAGGGTAGCTGGCTACACCTTC